The 16 T cell receptor beta chains listed next were all sequenced from one sample in a study of cytomegalovirus exposure and HLA in healthy donors. Some clones are missing from TCRdb's copy, which holds only in-frame ones; the method was immunoSEQ multiplex PCR. Of roughly 130,000 clones listed, under 90% are singletons. Sequenced material: PBMCs. The receptor set was obtained from a man aged 25-45 years in good health and CMV-seronegative.

The J gene is TRBJ2-7, the V gene TRBV7-9, with TRBD1 as a possible D gene (6 bases). CDR3 length: 14 amino acids. The V end was cut by 0 bases, the J end by 6 bases, with 12 bases between. Looked up from germline, CDR1 is SEHNR and CDR2 is FQNEAQ (reference sequence). The CDR3, as DNA: TGTGCCAGCAGCTTAGCCGGAGGACAGCCCGAGCAGTACTTC. Translated, it gives CASSLAGGQPEQYF.

The genes are TRBV6-5 and TRBJ1-1; unclear D gene. Germline CDR1 MNHEY, CDR2 SVGAGI. Between the trimmed V and J ends, which lost 2 bases and 7 bases, there was a span of 8 bases. The CDR3 is 12 residues long. This CDR3 is CASSYGENEAFF. As DNA, the CDR3 is TGTGCCAGCAGTTACGGAGAGAATGAAGCTTTCTTT.

As to this clone: Other nucleotide sequences in the sample specify the same CDR3. The V and J genes are TRBV5-1 and TRBJ2-7, with 7 bases lining up with TRBD1. Trimming removed 0 bases from V and 4 bases from J; junction bases left unmatched: 4. The CDR3 loop spans 14 amino acids. Germline V lookup: CDR1 SGHRS, CDR2 YFSETQ. The CDR3 DNA reads TGCGCCAGCAGCTTGGTAGGGGACAGTTACGAGCAGTACTTC. Translated, it gives CASSLVGDSYEQYF.

The CDR3 region is CASSQDSGTDEAFF. CDR3 nucleotide sequence: TGCGCCAGCAGCCAAGATTCCGGGACAGACGAAGCTTTCTTT. The rearrangement joins TRBV4-1 to TRBJ1-1, with 7 bases lining up with TRBD1. Losses at the gene ends were 0 bases for V and 8 bases for J; bases not matched to a gene: 6. Germline-derived CDR1 and CDR2 are MGHRA and YSYEKL. This CDR3 region has 14 residues.

The gene calls are TRBV11-1 and TRBJ2-3, with 11 positions matching TRBD2. CDR1 and CDR2 (germline): SGHAT, FQDESV (reference sequence). Germline trimming cut 3 bases from V and 3 bases from J; bases unmatched to any gene: 11. The CDR3 is made up of 18 amino acids. This CDR3 reads CASSFSGIAGGLTDTQYF. The CDR3 DNA reads TGTGCCAGCAGCTTCAGTGGGATAGCGGGGGGGCTGACAGATACGCAGTATTTT.

This clone has only one observation. This CDR3 is CASSLAGGQGTEAFF. CDR3 DNA: TGTGCCAGCAGCTTAGCCGGGGGGCAGGGTACTGAAGCTTTCTTT. The chain uses TRBV7-2 and TRBJ1-1; D possibly corresponds to TRBD1 (6 bases). The CDR3 length is 15 residues. With 0 bases removed from V and 5 bases from J, the gap between germline ends came to 13 bases. CDR1 and CDR2 (germline): SGHTA, FQGNSA.

The chain joins TRBV5-4 to TRBJ2-7; 8 bases are a match to TRBD2. Trimming at V came to 4 bases and at J to 2 bases, leaving 11 bases not matched to a gene. CDR3 length: 16 residues. Per germline, CDR1 SGHNT and CDR2 YYREEE (reference sequence). The CDR3 DNA is TGTGCCAGCAGCCTGAGGCCGGGGGGGGGAGCCTACGAGCAGTACTTC. This codes for CASSLRPGGGAYEQYF.

The chain couples TRBV6-6 to TRBJ1-5; D unclear. Germline V CDR1 and CDR2: MNHNY, SVGAGI (reference sequence). The CDR3 has 14 residues. The V end lost 5 bases, the J end lost 3 bases, and 11 bases lay between the germline ends. CDR3 in amino acids: CASSAISLNQPQHF. CDR3 coding DNA: TGTGCCAGCAGTGCGATATCCCTCAATCAGCCCCAGCATTTT.

This chain connects TRBV28 to TRBJ1-2, with a tentative D call TRBD1 (5 bases). Germline V gene sequence: CDR1 MDHEN, CDR2 SYDVKM. The CDR3 is 17 amino acids. V was clipped by 3 bases and J by 5 bases, with 22 bases between them. Here the CDR3 DNA reads TGTGCCAGCAGTTTGCGTGGGCCCTCCCGGGGGATATATGGCTACACCTTC. Protein sequence: CASSLRGPSRGIYGYTF.

V gene TRBV28 combines with J gene TRBJ1-4; D is possibly TRBD1 (6 bases). The V gene lost 6 bases and the J gene lost 8 bases, with 16 bases spanning the gap. The CDR3 runs 14 residues. Germline V lookup: CDR1 MDHEN, CDR2 SYDVKM. CDR3 residues: CASRPRGAWEKLFF. CDR3 nucleotides: TGTGCCAGCAGGCCTCGGGGGGCTTGGGAAAAACTGTTTTTT.

The rearrangement joins TRBV27 to TRBJ2-3; 8 nucleotides align to TRBD2. V was clipped by 1 base and J by 1 base; unmatched bases: 4. CDR1 and CDR2 from the germline V gene are MNHEY and SMNVEV (reference sequence). The CDR3 is 16 amino acids. CDR3 coding DNA: TGTGCCAGCAGTTTATTCGGGGGGGCAGGCACAGATACGCAGTATTTT. It translates to CASSLFGGAGTDTQYF.

The chain recombines TRBV4-1 with TRBJ1-4, with TRBD1 matching over 9 bases. This CDR3 has 15 amino acids. The V segment lost 2 bases and the J segment 7 bases; nucleotides outside the gene matches: 5. Germline V gene lookup returns CDR1 MGHRA and CDR2 YSYEKL. CDR3 sequence: CASSQTGTGSEKLFF. CDR3 DNA sequence: TGCGCCAGCAGCCAAACCGGGACAGGGAGTGAAAAACTGTTTTTT.

The chain is built from TRBV15 and TRBJ1-1, with D tentatively TRBD1 (6 bases). The germline gives CDR1 LNHNV, CDR2 YYDKDF (reference sequence). The CDR3 contains 15 residues. The V gene lost 0 bases and the J gene lost 4 bases, with 12 bases spanning the gap. The CDR3 coding sequence is TGTGCCACCAGCAGAGACAGGGGTGGTGTCACTGAAGCTTTCTTT. Amino acid sequence: CATSRDRGGVTEAFF.

The rearrangement uses TRBV4-2 and TRBJ1-2; D gene ambiguous. The V gene lost 1 base and the J gene lost 8 bases, with 20 bases spanning the gap. The CDR3 spans 16 residues. Germline V lookup: CDR1 LGHNA, CDR2 YNFKEQ. The CDR3 loop is CASSQGGIPPVGGYTF. CDR3 bases: TGTGCCAGCAGCCAAGGAGGGATTCCCCCCGTTGGGGGCTACACCTTC.

The V gene is TRBV7-2, the J gene TRBJ2-4, with TRBD2 matching over 7 bases. CDR1 SGHTA and CDR2 FQGNSA come from the germline V gene. Trimming took 3 bases from V and 5 from J; bases not matched to a gene: 4. The CDR3 has 14 amino acids. CDR3 DNA: TGTGCCAGCAGCTTTTTACGGGGGGAAAACATTCAGTACTTC. This translates into CASSFLRGENIQYF.

V is TRBV28 and J is TRBJ1-5; TRBD1 aligns across 9 bases. Germline V lookup: CDR1 MDHEN, CDR2 SYDVKM. The ends lost 7 bases at V and 4 bases at J; junction bases unmatched: 11. CDR3 length: 16 residues. CDR3: CASKSPGQGRNQPQHF. Written as DNA, the CDR3 is TGTGCCAGCAAGAGTCCGGGACAGGGAAGGAATCAGCCCCAGCATTTT.